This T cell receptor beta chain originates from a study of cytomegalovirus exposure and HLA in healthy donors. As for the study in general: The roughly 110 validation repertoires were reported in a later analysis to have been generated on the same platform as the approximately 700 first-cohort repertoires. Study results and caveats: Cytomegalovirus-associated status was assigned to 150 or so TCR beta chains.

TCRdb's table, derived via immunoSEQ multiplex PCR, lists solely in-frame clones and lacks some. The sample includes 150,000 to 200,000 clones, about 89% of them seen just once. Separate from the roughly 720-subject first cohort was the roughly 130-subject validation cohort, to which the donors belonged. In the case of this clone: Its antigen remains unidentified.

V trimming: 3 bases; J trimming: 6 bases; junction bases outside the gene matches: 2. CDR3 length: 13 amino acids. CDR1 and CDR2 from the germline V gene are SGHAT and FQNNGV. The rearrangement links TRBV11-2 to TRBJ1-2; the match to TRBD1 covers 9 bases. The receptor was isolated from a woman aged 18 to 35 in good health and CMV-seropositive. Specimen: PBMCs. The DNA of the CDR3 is TGTGCCAGCAGCTTGACAGGGGGGGATGGCTACACCTTC. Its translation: CASSLTGGDGYTF.